The 24 T cell receptor beta chains below come from one sample, sequenced in a study of control samples from healthy donors and cancer patients. Sequencing was performed with immunoSEQ multiplex PCR; in TCRdb, only in-frame clones are kept and a portion is missing. This table holds under 200,000 clones, approximately 94% found once. The sequenced sample consisted of blood. The receptors shown here come from a woman aged 40 to 50 in good health.

The genes are TRBV27 and TRBJ1-2; TRBD1 matches 9 bases. This CDR3 comprises 14 residues. V lost 6 bases, J lost 4 bases, and 6 bases stayed unmatched. Looked up from germline, CDR1 is MNHEY and CDR2 is SMNVEV (reference sequence). The CDR3 DNA reads TGTGCCAGCAGGAGACAGGGGGAGCTCTATGGCTACACCTTC. This encodes CASRRQGELYGYTF.

This clone was picked up one time. The chain uses TRBV9 and TRBJ2-2; D not certain. The V and J ends lost 4 bases and 0 bases respectively, with 10 bases between them. The CDR3 is made up of 15 amino acids. Germline loops: CDR1 SGDLS, CDR2 YYNGEE. This chain's CDR3 is CASSRRVPNTGELFF. The DNA of the CDR3 is TGTGCCAGCAGCCGCAGAGTTCCGAACACCGGGGAGCTGTTTTTT. The complete variable domain, with remaining parts taken from reference TRBV9 and TRBJ2-2, reads DSGVTQTPKHLITATGQRVTLRCSPRSGDLSVYWYQQSLDQGLQFLIQYYNGEERAKGNILERFSAQQFPDLHSELNLSSLELGDSALYFCASSRRVPNTGELFFGEGSRLTVL.

The chain is built from TRBV14 and TRBJ2-7; tentatively, D is TRBD1 (6 bases). V was clipped by 4 bases and J by 5 bases, with 18 bases between them. The CDR3 is 15 amino acids. Germline lookup yields CDR1 SGHDN and CDR2 FVKESK. CDR3 loop: CASSPPGTSNHEQYF. The DNA of the CDR3 is TGTGCCAGCAGCCCGCCCGGGACATCTAACCACGAGCAGTACTTC.

The V gene is TRBV27, the J gene TRBJ1-2; unclear D gene. The V gene's germline CDR1 is MNHEY and CDR2 SMNVEV (reference sequence). The CDR3 runs 14 residues. With 5 bases removed from V and 4 bases from J, the gap between germline ends came to 14 bases. The CDR3 bases are TGTGCCAGCAGTCCCAGTGCCCCCGCCTATGGCTACACCTTC. Amino acids: CASSPSAPAYGYTF.

The chain has TRBV19 and TRBJ1-1; 10 bases agree with TRBD1. J gave up 5 bases and V 6 bases, and 12 bases lay outside the gene matches. This CDR3 is built from 16 residues. The V gene's germline CDR1 is LNHDA and CDR2 SQIVND (reference sequence). The CDR3 loop reads CASSRPRQGAGTEAFF. Here the CDR3 DNA reads TGTGCCAGTAGCCGACCCCGACAGGGGGCGGGTACTGAAGCTTTCTTT.

J is TRBJ1-6 and V is TRBV6-1, with a weak D call TRBD1 (5 bases). Germline lookup yields CDR1 MNHNS and CDR2 SASEGT. CDR3 length equals 12 residues. Trimming removed 2 bases at V and 14 bases at J, with 10 bases between. This CDR3 is CASSERGATLHF. The CDR3 DNA follows: TGTGCCAGCAGTGAACGGGGCGCAACCCTCCACTTT.

The J gene is TRBJ2-7, the V gene TRBV2; tentative D call: TRBD2 (5 bases). Germline values: CDR1 SNHLY, CDR2 FYNNEI. The CDR3 spans 14 residues. V dropped 8 bases and J dropped 0 bases, with 14 bases sitting between them. The CDR3 DNA is TGTGCCAGCCAGTTGGGAGTTCTCTCCTACGAGCAGTACTTC. This translates into CASQLGVLSYEQYF.

This clone was seen a single time. The chain is built from TRBV24-1 and TRBJ1-6; tentatively, D is TRBD1 (5 bases). This CDR3 region has 18 residues. Trimming cost V 2 bases and J 8 bases, with 21 bases left between them. CDR1 and CDR2 from the germline V gene are KGHDR and SFDVKD. The CDR3 sequence is CATSDSTTDRDSDSPLHF. The CDR3 DNA reads as TGTGCCACCAGTGATTCCACAACAGACCGGGACTCAGATTCACCCCTCCACTTT.

The chain joins TRBV6-2 or TRBV6-3 to TRBJ1-6, with D unclear. The CDR3 totals 13 residues. Germline values: CDR1 MNHEY, CDR2 SVGEGT. V dropped 5 bases and J dropped 14 bases, with 16 bases sitting between them. The CDR3 protein is CASSNSPRLTLHF. The CDR3 region has the DNA TGTGCCAGCAGTAATAGCCCGCGGTTGACCCTCCACTTT.

This sequence joins TRBV20-1 and TRBJ2-7; no definite D call. The length of the CDR3 is 11 residues. Trimming took 6 bases from V and 3 from J, leaving 9 bases between them. Germline CDR1 DFQATT, CDR2 SNEGSKA (reference sequence). In DNA, the CDR3 is TGCAGTGCGGAGACTGGCTACGAGCAGTACTTC. Translated, it gives CSAETGYEQYF.

This sequence joins TRBV7-2 and TRBJ2-3, with D possibly being TRBD2 (6 bases). V lost 3 bases and J 8 bases, leaving 18 bases between the germline ends. The CDR3 sequence is 15 residues long. Germline CDR1 and CDR2: SGHTA and FQGNSA. The CDR3 region is CASSFSGGERGTQYF. CDR3 in DNA: TGTGCCAGCAGCTTTTCCGGGGGAGAACGGGGTACGCAGTATTTT.

The rearrangement uses TRBV4-3 and TRBJ1-2; D is undetermined. Germline V gives CDR1 LGHNA, CDR2 YSLEER. This CDR3 has 15 amino acids. The V end was cut by 1 base, the J end by 3 bases, with 12 bases between. In nucleotides, the CDR3 is TGCGCCAGCAGCCAAGCCTCTTTTACGGACTATGGCTACACCTTC. Translated: CASSQASFTDYGYTF.

The gene calls are TRBV19 and TRBJ1-2; D is uncertain. V lost 6 bases, J lost 4 bases, and 12 bases lay in between. Germline V gene lookup returns CDR1 LNHDA and CDR2 SQIVND (reference sequence). There are 13 residues in the CDR3. In nucleotides, the CDR3 is TGTGCCAGTAGATTAGGGAAGAGCTATGGCTACACCTTC. Translation gives CASRLGKSYGYTF. Variable domain in full (rest from reference TRBV19 and TRBJ1-2): DGGITQSPKYLFRKEGQNVTLSCEQNLNHDAMYWYRQDPGQGLRLIYYSQIVNDFQKGDIAEGYSVSREKKESFPLTVTSAQKNPTAFYLCASRLGKSYGYTFGSGTRLTVV.

This chain links TRBV10-3 with TRBJ2-5, with unresolved D. Trimming took off 0 bases at V and 2 bases at J, with 13 bases between the two ends. The CDR3 has 16 amino acids. Germline V lookup: CDR1 ENHRY, CDR2 SYGVKD. CDR3 nucleotides: TGTGCCATCAGTGAGTCGATATCGGGTGGGCAAGAGACCCAGTACTTC. Protein product: CAISESISGGQETQYF.

This chain links TRBV13 with TRBJ1-1, with 7 bases lining up with TRBD1. Looked up from germline, CDR1 is PRHDT and CDR2 is FYEKMQ (reference sequence). The J segment lost 9 bases and the V segment lost 1 base, leaving 11 bases of the junction unmatched. The CDR3 spans 15 residues. The CDR3: CASSLEQGQRTKAFF. CDR3 nucleotide sequence: TGTGCCAGCAGCTTAGAACAGGGACAGAGGACCAAAGCTTTCTTT.

Only a few counts were recorded for this clone. The chain joins TRBV5-4 to TRBJ2-1; TRBD2 matches at 9 bases. Germline V CDR1 and CDR2: SGHNT, YYREEE (reference sequence). The CDR3 spans 15 residues. After removal of 6 bases from V and 4 bases from J, the junction contained 8 bases not matched to a gene. CDR3 sequence (DNA): TGTGCCAGCACCATTATAGCGGGAGTTTACAATGAGCAGTTCTTC. The encoded protein is CASTIIAGVYNEQFF.

This chain connects TRBV7-9 to TRBJ1-4; 7 bases agree with TRBD1. This CDR3 is built from 14 residues. With V trimmed by 5 bases and J by 7 bases, 7 bases remained unmatched. CDR1 and CDR2 (germline): SEHNR, FQNEAQ (reference sequence). CDR3 amino acids: CASSHRDSREKLFF. The CDR3 DNA is TGTGCCAGCAGCCACCGGGACAGTCGTGAAAAACTGTTTTTT.

The chain has TRBV10-2 and TRBJ2-7; 7 bases are a match to TRBD1. V lost 4 bases and J lost 6; bases outside the gene matches: 9. This CDR3 is built from 14 residues. The germline V gene encodes CDR1 WSHSY and CDR2 SAAADI. The CDR3 here is CASSGYRGPGEQYF. In DNA form, the CDR3 reads TGCGCCAGCAGTGGGTACAGGGGCCCCGGCGAGCAGTACTTC.

This clone was counted only a few times. CDR3 in DNA: TGTGCCAGCAGCTTCTCAGGGAATGGCCAAGAGACCCAGTACTTC. Its protein is CASSFSGNGQETQYF. The rearrangement uses TRBV7-3 and TRBJ2-5, with a tentative D call TRBD1 (5 bases). CDR3 length equals 15 residues. Trimming removed 3 bases from V and 1 base from J, with 12 bases in between. Germline-derived CDR1 and CDR2 are SGHTA and FQGTGA.

This chain links TRBV7-2 with TRBJ1-4; weak D call: TRBD1 (5 bases). V lost 4 bases to trimming and J lost 3 bases, with 12 bases between them. The length of the CDR3 is 15 residues. Per the germline V gene, CDR1 is SGHTA and CDR2 is FQGNSA. CDR3 sequence: CASSSQQAPNEKLFF. DNA for the CDR3: TGTGCCAGCAGCTCACAACAGGCTCCTAATGAAAAACTGTTTTTT. The complete variable domain, with remaining parts taken from reference TRBV7-2 and TRBJ1-4, reads GAGVSQSPSNKVTEKGKDVELRCDPISGHTALYWYRQSLGQGLEFLIYFQGNSAPDKSGLPSDRFSAERTGGSVSTLTIQRTQQEDSAVYLCASSSQQAPNEKLFFGSGTQLSVL.

This clone showed up just once. This chain joins TRBV5-1 and TRBJ2-1; TRBD2 aligns across 13 bases. The germline V gene encodes CDR1 SGHRS and CDR2 YFSETQ. The CDR3 loop spans 15 amino acids. Losses at the gene ends were 3 bases for V and 8 bases for J; bases not matched to a gene: 5. The CDR3 nucleotides are TGCGCCAGCAGCTCGACTAGCGGGAGGCAGGATGAGCAGTTCTTC. Encoded protein: CASSSTSGRQDEQFF.

This clone was recorded once. The V call is TRBV24-1, the J call TRBJ1-1, with D perhaps matching TRBD1 (5 bases). From germline, CDR1 is KGHDR and CDR2 SFDVKD. The CDR3 loop spans 13 amino acids. The V end lost 7 bases, the J end lost 3 bases, and 11 bases lay between the germline ends. As DNA, the CDR3 is TGTGCCACCAGGGGGCGTGGGGACACTGAAGCTTTCTTT. The encoded protein is CATRGRGDTEAFF.

This sequence joins TRBV30 and TRBJ1-4; 7 bases are shared with TRBD1. The CDR3 has 13 amino acids. The V segment lost 8 bases and the J segment 8 bases; nucleotides outside the gene matches: 11. Germline V gene data show CDR1 as GTSNPN and CDR2 as SVGIG (reference sequence). The CDR3 is CANQGVVGEKLFF. CDR3 in DNA: TGTGCCAATCAGGGGGTAGTAGGAGAAAAACTGTTTTTT.

This CDR3 is CASSQDTGISGANVLTF. The CDR3 DNA is TGTGCCAGCAGCCAAGATACAGGGATCTCTGGGGCCAACGTCCTGACTTTC. The V and J genes are TRBV4-2 and TRBJ2-6; perhaps TRBD1 as D (6 bases). The CDR3 has 17 residues. From germline, CDR1 is LGHNA and CDR2 YNFKEQ. V lost 0 bases, J lost 0 bases, and 9 bases lay in between.